This T cell receptor (beta chain) was sequenced during a study of cytomegalovirus exposure and HLA in healthy donors. Produced via immunoSEQ multiplex PCR; TCRdb's table is partial and in-frame only. The sample yields 100,000 or so clones, less than 90% seen once. In germline, CDR1 is SQVTM, CDR2 ANQGSEA. This CDR3 has 15 amino acids. Trimming took 5 bases from V and 5 from J; bases not matched to a gene: 11. The origin of this receptor is a man between 18 and 29 years old in good health and CMV-seropositive. The chain combines TRBV29-1 with TRBJ2-3; 9 positions agree with TRBD1. Source material: PBMCs. The CDR3 DNA sequence: TGCAGCGTTAACCGGGACAGGGCTGTACAAGATACGCAGTATTTT. Translation: CSVNRDRAVQDTQYF.